This T cell receptor (beta chain) stems from a study of long-term antiretroviral therapy in people with HIV. Study conclusions and caveats: Repertoires looked antigen-experienced, with only a slight naive shift after ART. Transplant donor controls retained higher diversity, though diversity increased after ART.

Survey-level resolution applied to immunoSEQ assay v3.0. Generated by immunoSEQ multiplex PCR, the TCRdb table keeps only in-frame clones and is missing some. The repertoire holds about 25,000 clones, with approximately 83% as singletons. Germline CDR1 SNHLY, CDR2 FYNNEI. The CDR3 consists of 13 residues. V shed 5 bases and J shed 4 bases, with 11 bases lying between them. On this clone: Its antigen is unknown.

Treatment locations for all participants with HIV were in the United States. Until DNA extraction, the samples held between roughly 0.9-10 million cryopreserved PBMC. Sequencing used unsorted PBMCs, obtained 1.2 years after starting antiretroviral therapy. The rearrangement uses TRBV2 and TRBJ1-2, with a weak D call TRBD1 (5 bases). This clonotype was obtained from a man aged 45-60 years with HIV. The CDR3 DNA reads TGTGCCAGCAGTTCGACAGACCGCTATGGCTACACCTTC. It yields the protein CASSSTDRYGYTF.